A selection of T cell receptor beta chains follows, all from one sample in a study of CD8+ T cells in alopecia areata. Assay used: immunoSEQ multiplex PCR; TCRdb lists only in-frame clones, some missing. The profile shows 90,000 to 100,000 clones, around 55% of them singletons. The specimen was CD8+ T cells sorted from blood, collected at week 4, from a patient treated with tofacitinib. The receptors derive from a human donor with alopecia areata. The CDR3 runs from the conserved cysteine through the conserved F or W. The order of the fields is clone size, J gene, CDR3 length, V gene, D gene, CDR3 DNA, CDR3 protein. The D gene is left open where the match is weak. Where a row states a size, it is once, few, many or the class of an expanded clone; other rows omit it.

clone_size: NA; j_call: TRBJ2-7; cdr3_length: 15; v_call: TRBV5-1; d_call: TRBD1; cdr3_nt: TGCGCCAGCAGCTGGGGGACAGGGGGCTCCTACGAGCAGTACTTC; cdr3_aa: CASSWGTGGSYEQYF
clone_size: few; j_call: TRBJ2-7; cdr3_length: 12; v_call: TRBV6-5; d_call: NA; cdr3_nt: TGTGCCAGCGCAGCCGGACCCTACGAGCAGTACTTC; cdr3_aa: CASAAGPYEQYF
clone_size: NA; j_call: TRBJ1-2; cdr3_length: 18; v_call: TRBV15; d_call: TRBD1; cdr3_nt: TGTGCCACCAGCAGAGATCTCAGGGACAGGGGTTTCGAAGATGGCTACACCTTC; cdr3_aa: CATSRDLRDRGFEDGYTF
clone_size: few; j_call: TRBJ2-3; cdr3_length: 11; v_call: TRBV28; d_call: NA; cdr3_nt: TGTGCCAGCAGTGCCCTAGATACGCAGTATTTT; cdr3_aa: CASSALDTQYF
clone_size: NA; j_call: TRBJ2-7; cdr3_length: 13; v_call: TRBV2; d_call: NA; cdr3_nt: TGTGCCAGCACCAAGGGGGACCCCTACGAGCAGTACTTC; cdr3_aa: CASTKGDPYEQYF
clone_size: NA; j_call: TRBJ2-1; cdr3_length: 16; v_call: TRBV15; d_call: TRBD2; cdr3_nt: TGTGCCACCAGCACCACCTCTAGCGGCCCTCGCGATGAGCAGTTCTTC; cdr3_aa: CATSTTSSGPRDEQFF
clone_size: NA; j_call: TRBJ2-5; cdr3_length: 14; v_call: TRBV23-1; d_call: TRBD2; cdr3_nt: TGCGCCAGCAGTCAAAGGACTAGGCAAGAGACCCAGTACTTC; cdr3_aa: CASSQRTRQETQYF
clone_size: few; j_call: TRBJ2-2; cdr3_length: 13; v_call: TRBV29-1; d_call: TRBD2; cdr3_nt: TGCAGCGTTGTTAGCGGGTGGACCGGGGAGCTGTTTTTT; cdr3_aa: CSVVSGWTGELFF
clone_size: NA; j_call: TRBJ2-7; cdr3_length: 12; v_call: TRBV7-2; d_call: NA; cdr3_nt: TGTGCCAGCAGCTTGGACTCCGTAGAGCAGTACTTC; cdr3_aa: CASSLDSVEQYF
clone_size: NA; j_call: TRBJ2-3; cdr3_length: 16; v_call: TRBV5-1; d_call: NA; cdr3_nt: TGCGCCAGCAGTTACTTCGGGGGATTCTCCACAGATACGCAGTATTTT; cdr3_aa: CASSYFGGFSTDTQYF
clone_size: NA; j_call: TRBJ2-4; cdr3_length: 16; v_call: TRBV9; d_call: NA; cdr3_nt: TGTGCCAGCAGCGTAGATGGCTCGATGGGAGGGGGAAATCAGTACTTC; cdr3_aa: CASSVDGSMGGGNQYF
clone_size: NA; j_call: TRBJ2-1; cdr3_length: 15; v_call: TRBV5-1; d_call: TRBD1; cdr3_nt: TGCGCCAGCAGCCTGGGACAGGGGGCAAGAAATGAGCAGTTCTTC; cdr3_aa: CASSLGQGARNEQFF
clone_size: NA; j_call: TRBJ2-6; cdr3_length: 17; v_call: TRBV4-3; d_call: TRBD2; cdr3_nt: TGCGCCAGCAGCCAAGGGTCGGGAGGGGCTGGGGCCAACGTCCTGACTTTC; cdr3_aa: CASSQGSGGAGANVLTF
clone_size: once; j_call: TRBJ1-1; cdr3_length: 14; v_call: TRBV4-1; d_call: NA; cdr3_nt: TGCGCCAGCAGCCAAGAGGGGGGCAACACTGAAGCTTTCTTT; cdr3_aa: CASSQEGGNTEAFF
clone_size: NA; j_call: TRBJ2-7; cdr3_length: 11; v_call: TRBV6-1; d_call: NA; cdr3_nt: TGTGCCAGCATCACTAACTACGAGCAGTACTTC; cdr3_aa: CASITNYEQYF
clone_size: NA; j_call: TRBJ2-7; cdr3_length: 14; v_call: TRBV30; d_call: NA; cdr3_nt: TGTGCCTGGACCCAGGACGGCCGCTCCTACGAGCAGTACTTC; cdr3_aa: CAWTQDGRSYEQYF
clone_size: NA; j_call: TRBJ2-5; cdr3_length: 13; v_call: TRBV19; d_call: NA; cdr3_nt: TGTGCCAGTAGTTCCGGGATCCAAGAGACCCAGTACTTC; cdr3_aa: CASSSGIQETQYF
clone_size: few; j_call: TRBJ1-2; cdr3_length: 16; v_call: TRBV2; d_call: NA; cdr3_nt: TGTGCCAGCAGCTTAGCGACCGGGACCGTTTTTTATGGCTACACCTTC; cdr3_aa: CASSLATGTVFYGYTF
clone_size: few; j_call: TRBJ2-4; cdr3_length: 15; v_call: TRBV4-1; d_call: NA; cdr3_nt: TGCGCCAGCAGCCATCTTGGGGGGACGGAAAACATTCAGTACTTC; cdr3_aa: CASSHLGGTENIQYF
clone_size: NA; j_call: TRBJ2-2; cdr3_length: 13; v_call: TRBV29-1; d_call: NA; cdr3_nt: TGCAGCGTTGTTACAGTTACCACCGGGGAGCTGTTTTTT; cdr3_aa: CSVVTVTTGELFF
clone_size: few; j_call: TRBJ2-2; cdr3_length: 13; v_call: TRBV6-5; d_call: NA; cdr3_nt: TGTGCCAGCAGTGTGACAAACACCGGGGAGCTGTTTTTT; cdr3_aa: CASSVTNTGELFF
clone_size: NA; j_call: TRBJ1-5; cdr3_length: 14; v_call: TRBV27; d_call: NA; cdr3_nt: TGTGCCAGCAGTTTACGGAATAGCAATCAGCCCCAGCATTTT; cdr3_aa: CASSLRNSNQPQHF
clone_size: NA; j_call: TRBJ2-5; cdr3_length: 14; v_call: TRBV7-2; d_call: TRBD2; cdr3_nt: TGTGCCAGCAGGGACTGGGGGGGGAAAGAGACCCAGTACTTC; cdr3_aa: CASRDWGGKETQYF
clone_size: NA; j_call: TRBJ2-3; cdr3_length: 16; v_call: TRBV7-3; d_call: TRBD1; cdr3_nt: TGTGCCAGCAGCCGAGCCGGGACAGGGGGCACAGATACGCAGTATTTT; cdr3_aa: CASSRAGTGGTDTQYF
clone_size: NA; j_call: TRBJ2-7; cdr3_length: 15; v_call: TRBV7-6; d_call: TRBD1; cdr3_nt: TGTGCCAGCAGCTTTGCCGGGACAGGGTCCTACGAGCAGTACTTC; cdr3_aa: CASSFAGTGSYEQYF
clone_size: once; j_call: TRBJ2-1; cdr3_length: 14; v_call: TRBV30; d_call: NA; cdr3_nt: TGTGCCTGGAGTGTACACGGGCAGCCCCATGAGCAGTTCTTC; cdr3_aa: CAWSVHGQPHEQFF
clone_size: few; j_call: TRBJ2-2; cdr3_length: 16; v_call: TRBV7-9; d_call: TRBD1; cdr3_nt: TGTGCCAGCAGCCCGGGACAGGGCATCAACACCGGGGAGCTGTTTTTT; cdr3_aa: CASSPGQGINTGELFF
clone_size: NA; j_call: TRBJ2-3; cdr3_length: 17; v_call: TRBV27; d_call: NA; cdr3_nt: TGTGCCAGCAGTTTACTTTCGGTGGGGGGGCCGACAGATACGCAGTATTTT; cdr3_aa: CASSLLSVGGPTDTQYF
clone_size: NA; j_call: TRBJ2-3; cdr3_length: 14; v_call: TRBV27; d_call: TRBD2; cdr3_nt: TGTGCCAGCAGTACTAGCGGGGGGTTAGATACGCAGTATTTT; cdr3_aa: CASSTSGGLDTQYF
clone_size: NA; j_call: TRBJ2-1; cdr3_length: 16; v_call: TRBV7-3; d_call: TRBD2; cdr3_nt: TGTGCCAGCAGCTGGGCTAGCGGGGGTTCCTACAATGAGCAGTTCTTC; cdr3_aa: CASSWASGGSYNEQFF
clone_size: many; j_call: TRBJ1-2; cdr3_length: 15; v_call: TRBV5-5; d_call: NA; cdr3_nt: TGTGCCAGCAGCTTGGCCCTAACGGGGGTTTATGGCTACACCTTC; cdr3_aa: CASSLALTGVYGYTF
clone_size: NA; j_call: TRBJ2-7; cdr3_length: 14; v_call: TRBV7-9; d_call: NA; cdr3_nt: TGTGCCAGCAGCCCGAGGGACTTCGCACACGAGCAGTACTTC; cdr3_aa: CASSPRDFAHEQYF
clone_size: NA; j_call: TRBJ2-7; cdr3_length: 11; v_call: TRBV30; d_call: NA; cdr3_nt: TGTGCCTGGAGTGTCGCCCGCGAGCAGTACTTC; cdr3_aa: CAWSVAREQYF
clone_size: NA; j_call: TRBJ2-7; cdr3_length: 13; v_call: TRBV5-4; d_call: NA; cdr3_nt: TGTGCCAGCATCCTCCCCATAGACTACGAGCAGTACTTC; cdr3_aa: CASILPIDYEQYF
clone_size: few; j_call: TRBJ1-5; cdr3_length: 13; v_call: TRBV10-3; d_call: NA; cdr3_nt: TGTGCCATCAGTGCGTGGGCCCATCAGCCCCAGCATTTT; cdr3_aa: CAISAWAHQPQHF
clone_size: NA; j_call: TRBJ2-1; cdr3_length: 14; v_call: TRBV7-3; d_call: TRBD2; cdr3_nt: TGTGCCAGCAGCCCCTTAGCGGGAGGCAATGAGCAGTTCTTC; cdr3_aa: CASSPLAGGNEQFF
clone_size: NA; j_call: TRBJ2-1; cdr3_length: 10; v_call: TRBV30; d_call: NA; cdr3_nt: TGTGCCTCGGACCTCAATGAGCAGTTCTTC; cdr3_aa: CASDLNEQFF
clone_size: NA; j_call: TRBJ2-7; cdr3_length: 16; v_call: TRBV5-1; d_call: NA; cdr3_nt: TGCGCCAGCAGCGGGTTAGACGGTATTTTCTCCTACGAGCAGTACTTC; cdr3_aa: CASSGLDGIFSYEQYF
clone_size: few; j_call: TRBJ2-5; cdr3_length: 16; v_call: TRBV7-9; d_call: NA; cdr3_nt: TGTGCCAGCAGTCCTGACTACTGGGAGTACCAAGAGACCCAGTACTTC; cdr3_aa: CASSPDYWEYQETQYF
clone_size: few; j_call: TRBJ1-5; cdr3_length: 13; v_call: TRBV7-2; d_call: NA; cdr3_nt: TGTGCCAGCAGCTTAGCAGGGGATCAGCCCCAGCATTTT; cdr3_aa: CASSLAGDQPQHF
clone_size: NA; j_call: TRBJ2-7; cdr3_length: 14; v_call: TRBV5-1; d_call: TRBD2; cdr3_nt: TGCGCCAGCAGCTTGACTGGCGGGAGATACGAGCAGTACTTC; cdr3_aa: CASSLTGGRYEQYF
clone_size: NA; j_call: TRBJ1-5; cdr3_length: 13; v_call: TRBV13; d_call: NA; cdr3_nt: TGTGCCAGCAGCTTCCACGGAAATCAGCCCCAGCATTTT; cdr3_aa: CASSFHGNQPQHF
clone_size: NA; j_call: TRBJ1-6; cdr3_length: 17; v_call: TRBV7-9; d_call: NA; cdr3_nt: TGTGCCAGCAGCTTGGTCGGGGACTTCCAAGTCGATTCACCCCTCCACTTT; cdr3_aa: CASSLVGDFQVDSPLHF
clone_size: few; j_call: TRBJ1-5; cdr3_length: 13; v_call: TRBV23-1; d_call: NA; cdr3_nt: TGCGCCAGCAGCACATACAGGAATCAGCCCCAGCATTTT; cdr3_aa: CASSTYRNQPQHF
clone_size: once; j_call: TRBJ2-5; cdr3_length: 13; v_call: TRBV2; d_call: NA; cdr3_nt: TGTGCCAGTGCGGACTTGGGTCGGGAGACCCAGTACTTC; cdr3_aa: CASADLGRETQYF
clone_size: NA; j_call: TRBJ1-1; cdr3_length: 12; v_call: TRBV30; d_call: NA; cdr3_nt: TGTGCCTGCGATACAGGGAACACTGAAGCTTTCTTT; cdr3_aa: CACDTGNTEAFF
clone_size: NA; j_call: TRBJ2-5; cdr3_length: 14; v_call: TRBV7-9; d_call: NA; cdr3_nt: TGTGCCAGCAGCGGTACGGGACTCCAAGAGACCCAGTACTTC; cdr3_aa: CASSGTGLQETQYF